The present T cell receptor (beta chain) was sequenced within a study of radiation and T cells in renal cell carcinoma. Documented time point: blood 4 weeks post-SBRT, at nephrectomy. Treatment noted: 15 Gy SBRT to primary tumor, nephrectomy 4 weeks later. Data came from immunoSEQ multiplex PCR; TCRdb stores just in-frame clones and leaves some out. The sample yields 97,000 or so clones, roughly 82% seen once. The germline V and J ends were trimmed by 5 bases and 4 bases, with 16 bases remaining between them. The CDR3 extends over 15 amino acids. In germline, CDR1 is SSHAT, CDR2 FNYEAQ (reference sequence).

V gene TRBV7-7 combines with J gene TRBJ2-3; no clear D gene. The sequence was collected from a man aged 60-69 years with renal cell carcinoma. Sequenced here: blood, sampled from a patient whose treatment included radiotherapy and nephrectomy. CDR3 coding DNA: TGTGCCAGCAGCCCCGGTCTCGCTTCCCCAGATACGCAGTATTTT. Translating gives CASSPGLASPDTQYF.